This TCR beta chain was recovered during a study of blood T cell repertoires in COVID-19. Study summary: Acute-phase and convalescent COVID-19 samples originated in the United States, Italy and Spain. PBMCs, B-cell-depleted T cells, or T cells provided the cDNA or gDNA that made up the material.

This clone was observed a handful of times. V lost 7 bases and J lost 6; bases outside the gene matches: 19. CDR3 size: 16 residues. The V gene's germline CDR1 is SGHRS and CDR2 YFSETQ. Authors' methods: Amplification with reference gene primers provided the estimates of nucleated cell counts. Libraries were prepared by immunoSEQ multiplex PCR; TCRdb keeps only in-frame clonotypes and omits some of them. V, J and clone size are those of that table, while D and trimming were read from the DNA. The profile shows approximately 97,000 clones, roughly 87% of them singletons. The gene calls are TRBV5-1 and TRBJ2-7; 7 nucleotides line up with TRBD2. The sample comprised peripheral blood. This sequence originates from a man aged 50 to 59 with active COVID-19. The CDR3 DNA reads as TGCGCCAGCTCCAATCCGGGGACTACGGAACGGTCCGAGCAGTACTTC. The encoded protein is CASSNPGTTERSEQYF. Complete variable domain (other parts from reference TRBV5-1 and TRBJ2-7): KAGVTQTPRYLIKTRGQQVTLSCSPISGHRSVSWYQQTPGQGLQFLFEYFSETQRNKGNFPGRFSGRQFSNSRSEMNVSTLELGDSALYLCASSNPGTTERSEQYFGPGTRLTVT.